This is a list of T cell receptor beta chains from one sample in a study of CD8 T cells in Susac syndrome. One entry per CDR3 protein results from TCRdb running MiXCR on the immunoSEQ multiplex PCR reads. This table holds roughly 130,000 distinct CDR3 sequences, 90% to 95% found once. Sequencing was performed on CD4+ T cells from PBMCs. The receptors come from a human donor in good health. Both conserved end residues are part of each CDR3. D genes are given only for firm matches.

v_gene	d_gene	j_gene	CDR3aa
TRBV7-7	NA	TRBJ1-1	CASSLNPGGEAFF
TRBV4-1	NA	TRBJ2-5	CASSRLDLRDQETQYF
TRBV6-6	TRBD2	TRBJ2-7	CASRTSGVTLHEQYF
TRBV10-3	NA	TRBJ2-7	CAIRDRTGYEQYF
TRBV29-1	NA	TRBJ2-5	CSVERGLQETQYF
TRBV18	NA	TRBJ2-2	CASSPPTGELFF
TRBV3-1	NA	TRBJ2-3	CASSQEYTQYF
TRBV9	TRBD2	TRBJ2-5	CASSGGLAGRRVETQYF
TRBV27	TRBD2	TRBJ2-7	CASSKGTRGYEQYF
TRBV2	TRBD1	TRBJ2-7	CASRPYLTGYEQYF
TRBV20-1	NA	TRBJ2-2	CSASRPGELFF
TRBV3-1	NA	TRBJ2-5	CASSQVMETQYF
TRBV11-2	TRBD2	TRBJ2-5	CASSLSYGGAQYF
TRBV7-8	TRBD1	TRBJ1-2	CASSTDRGYGYTF
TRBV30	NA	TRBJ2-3	CAWTDQAVSDTQYF
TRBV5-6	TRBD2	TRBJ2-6	CASNPTSGVPSGANVLIF
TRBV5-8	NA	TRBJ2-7	CASSVQGGRKQYF
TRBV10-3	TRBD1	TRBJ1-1	CAISLDRAAEAFF
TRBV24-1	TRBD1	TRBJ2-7	CATSDSGQGAYEQYF
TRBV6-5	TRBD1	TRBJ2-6	CASSTQGAAANVLTF
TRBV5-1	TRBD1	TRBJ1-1	CASRDGTANTEAFF
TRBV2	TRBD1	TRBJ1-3	CASTGQGGNTIYF
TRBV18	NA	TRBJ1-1	CASSPPAGLGNTEAFF
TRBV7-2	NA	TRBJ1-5	CASSLDGKGQPQHF
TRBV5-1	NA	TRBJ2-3	CASRPEGADTQYF
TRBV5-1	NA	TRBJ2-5	CASSFSRQETQYF
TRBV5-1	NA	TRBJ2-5	CASSLEAGKETQYF
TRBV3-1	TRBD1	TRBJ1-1	CASSQDRLRTGHSSTEAFF
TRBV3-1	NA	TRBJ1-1	CASSYWGAEAFF
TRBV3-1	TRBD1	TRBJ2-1	CASSRRQTGTNEQFF
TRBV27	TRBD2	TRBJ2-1	CASSSAGVSNNEQFF
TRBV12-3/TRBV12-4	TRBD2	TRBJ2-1	CASSSWTSGFYNEQFF
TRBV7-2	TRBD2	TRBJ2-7	CASSSNLAAHRGYEQYF
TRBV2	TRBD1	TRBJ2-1	CASTRQGIGNEQFF
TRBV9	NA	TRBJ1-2	CASSPLPLLGYTF
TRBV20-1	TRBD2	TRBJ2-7	CSAVRIAGYEQYF
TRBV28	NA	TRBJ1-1	CASSLATLNTEAFF
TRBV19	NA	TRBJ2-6	CASSIERVSGANVLTF
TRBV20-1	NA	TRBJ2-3	CSARAASLDTQYF
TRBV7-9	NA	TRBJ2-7	CASSLAAGASYEQYF
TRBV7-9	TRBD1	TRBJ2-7	CASSDGTGAYEQYF
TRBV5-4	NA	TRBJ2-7	CASSGQVSHEQYF
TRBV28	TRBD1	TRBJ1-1	CASSPDRDATEAFF
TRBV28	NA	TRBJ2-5	CASSLPSLETQYF
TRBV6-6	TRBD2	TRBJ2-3	CASSYGTSPTDTQYF
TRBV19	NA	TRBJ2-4	CASAPDGAVGNIQYF
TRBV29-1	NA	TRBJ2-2	CSVAAADKIGTGELFF
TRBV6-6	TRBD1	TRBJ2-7	CASSRDSPYEQYF
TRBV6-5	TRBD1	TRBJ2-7	CASSSGGQGYEQYF
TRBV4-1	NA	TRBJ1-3	CASSQEPPPTGNTIYF
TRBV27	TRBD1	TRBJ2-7	CASSLTQGARSEQYF